Shown below are 19 T cell receptor beta chains from a single sample sequenced in a study of CD8 T cells in ankylosing spondylitis. General study findings and limits: Blood from ankylosing spondylitis patients appeared to carry a characteristic roughly 8-variant TCR beta motif.

Their specific antigens are unknown. TCRdb re-called the 5' RACE reads through MiXCR, storing one row per CDR3 protein. In the table there are 500,000 or so distinct CDR3 sequences, about 5.4% of which are singletons. Sequencing input: blood, either unsorted or a sorted T cell fraction (not recorded which). These receptor sequences come from a male donor with ankylosing spondylitis.

This clonotype showed up many times. The chain links TRBV7-2 to TRBJ1-2; the D gene is possibly TRBD1 (5 bases). CDR1 and CDR2 from the germline V gene are SGHTA and FQGNSA. This CDR3 has 13 amino acids. The CDR3 here is CAEGRGGIYGYTF. DNA of the CDR3: TGTGCAGAGGGACGAGGCGGGATCTATGGCTACACCTTC.

This clonotype has more than one count but fewer than ten. The genes are TRBV11-2 and TRBJ2-7, with D hard to call. V gave up 5 bases and J gave up 2 bases, with 13 bases separating them. Germline V gene data show CDR1 as SGHAT and CDR2 as FQNNGV. The CDR3 extends over 14 amino acids. CDR3 protein: CASSTNSDPYEQYF. CDR3 bases: TGTGCCAGCAGCACGAATTCCGACCCCTACGAGCAGTACTTC.

Ten or more counts support this clonotype. The J gene is TRBJ2-7, the V gene TRBV10-3; D is unclear. CDR3 length: 18 amino acids. V lost 3 bases and J 2 bases, leaving 23 bases between the germline ends. The germline V gene encodes CDR1 ENHRY and CDR2 SYGVKD. CDR3 in amino acids: CAISDLPKTSKNTYEQYF. The CDR3 bases are TGTGCCATCAGTGACCTCCCCAAGACAAGTAAGAACACCTACGAGCAGTACTTC.

There are many counts of this clonotype. The chain combines TRBV6-2 or TRBV6-3 with TRBJ1-2, with D possibly matching TRBD1 (5 bases). The germline V and J ends were trimmed by 6 bases and 4 bases, with 15 bases remaining between them. Germline CDR1 reads MNHEY; CDR2 reads SVGEGT. CDR3 size: 14 residues. The DNA of the CDR3 is TGTGCCAGCAGACCCAAGGGGCACACCTATGGCTACACCTTC. This sequence encodes CASRPKGHTYGYTF.

This clonotype was detected ten times or more. V usage is TRBV5-1 and J usage is TRBJ2-7; D is unresolved. V lost 0 bases, J lost 2 bases, and 9 bases lay in between. This CDR3 is 14 amino acids long. Per germline, CDR1 SGHRS and CDR2 YFSETQ. The CDR3 reads CASSLGTTTYEQYF. CDR3 nucleotides: TGCGCCAGCAGCTTGGGGACGACCACCTACGAGCAGTACTTC.

This clonotype appeared a few times. The chain joins TRBV12-3 or TRBV12-4 to TRBJ2-7; 8 nucleotides match TRBD2. This CDR3 has 14 amino acids. The trim removed 5 bases at V and 3 bases at J, leaving 6 bases unmatched. The CDR3 DNA is TGTGCCAGCAGTCTCATAGCGGGGTACTACGAGCAGTACTTC. Translated, it gives CASSLIAGYYEQYF.

In its sample, this clonotype was seen many times. The V call is TRBV6-5, the J call TRBJ2-1; a weak D match, TRBD2 (5 bases). V was pared by 2 bases and J by 3 bases, with 11 bases between. Germline lookup yields CDR1 MNHEY and CDR2 SVGAGI. The CDR3 contains 15 residues. The CDR3 loop is CASSYLAKVYNEQFF. The CDR3 bases are TGTGCCAGCAGTTACCTAGCCAAGGTCTACAATGAGCAGTTCTTC.

This clonotype was detected ten times or more. This sequence joins TRBV5-1 and TRBJ2-1; 8 bases are a match to TRBD2. CDR3 size: 17 residues. From germline, CDR1 is SGHRS and CDR2 YFSETQ. After removal of 4 bases from V and 0 bases from J, the junction contained 9 bases not matched to a gene. The CDR3 nucleotides read TGCGCCAGCAGCCAGGGGACTAGGTCAAGCTCCTACAATGAGCAGTTCTTC. Translated, it gives CASSQGTRSSSYNEQFF.

This clonotype has a count of ten or more. One junction end disagrees with the germline gene, perhaps due to a read error. The CDR3 spells CASSRLAGGPSYEQYF. CDR3 sequence (DNA): TGTGCTAGCAGCCGACTAGCGGGAGGGCCATCTTACGAGCAGTACTTC. J is TRBJ2-7 and V is TRBV7-7; 14 bases agree with TRBD2. This CDR3 has 16 amino acids. Germline V gene data show CDR1 as SSHAT and CDR2 as FNYEAQ (reference sequence).

This clonotype was picked up many times. The chain couples TRBV5-1 to TRBJ2-3; D tentatively reads TRBD1 or TRBD2 (5 bases each). This CDR3 is built from 14 residues. The germline V gene encodes CDR1 SGHRS and CDR2 YFSETQ. Between the trimmed V and J ends, which lost 6 bases and 6 bases, there was a span of 17 bases. This chain's CDR3 is CASTRTGARDTQYF. As DNA, the CDR3 is TGCGCCAGCACGCGGACTGGGGCAAGGGATACGCAGTATTTT.

This clonotype has at least ten counts. The V and J genes are TRBV18 and TRBJ2-2, with TRBD1 matching 7 bases. Looked up from germline, CDR1 is KGHSH and CDR2 is LQKENI. Trimming at V came to 8 bases and at J to 5 bases, leaving 11 bases not matched to a gene. The CDR3 extends over 15 amino acids. This chain's CDR3 is CASTSRDRATGELFF. The CDR3 DNA is TGTGCCAGCACATCTCGGGACAGAGCTACCGGGGAGCTGTTTTTT.

This clonotype occurred many times. The CDR3 region is CASSVAWQGPYEQYF. The DNA of the CDR3 is TGTGCCAGCAGCGTAGCATGGCAGGGGCCCTACGAGCAGTACTTC. The rearrangement links TRBV9 to TRBJ2-7; possibly TRBD1 for D (6 bases). V was trimmed by 0 bases and J by 2 bases, leaving 12 bases between them. This CDR3 region has 15 residues. From germline, CDR1 is SGDLS and CDR2 YYNGEE.

This clonotype was counted ten times or more. This chain connects TRBV9 to TRBJ2-5; D call uncertain. Trimming cost V 4 bases and J 9 bases, with 16 bases left between them. The CDR3 is made up of 13 amino acids. The V gene's germline CDR1 is SGDLS and CDR2 YYNGEE. The chain's CDR3 is CASSIPPSGAQYF. The CDR3 region has the DNA TGTGCCAGCAGCATACCCCCCTCTGGGGCCCAGTACTTC.

This clonotype occurred many times. The V call is TRBV5-1, the J call TRBJ2-2; TRBD2 matches at 7 bases. The CDR3 is made up of 15 amino acids. The ends lost 0 bases at V and 5 bases at J; junction bases unmatched: 4. The germline CDR1 and CDR2 sequences are SGHRS and YFSETQ. CDR3 region: CASSLGGAGTGELFF. In DNA form, the CDR3 reads TGCGCCAGCAGCTTGGGAGGAGCGGGGACCGGGGAGCTGTTTTTT.

This clonotype was detected ten times or more. V and J are TRBV29-1 and TRBJ2-5; maybe TRBD1 (5 bases). V was shortened by 0 bases and J by 2 bases, with 13 bases between the two germline ends. From germline, CDR1 is SQVTM and CDR2 ANQGSEA. The CDR3 runs 15 residues. The CDR3 is CSVEDLWGLQETQYF. The CDR3 nucleotides read TGCAGCGTTGAAGATCTTTGGGGCCTACAAGAGACCCAGTACTTC.

This clonotype was seen many times. J is TRBJ1-2 and V is TRBV5-1, with TRBD1 matching 8 bases. Germline CDR1 reads SGHRS; CDR2 reads YFSETQ. The CDR3 sequence is 14 residues long. V lost 4 bases and J lost 4; bases outside the gene matches: 6. This CDR3 reads CASSLDRDLYGYTF. The CDR3, as DNA: TGCGCCAGCAGCCTGGACAGGGACCTCTATGGCTACACCTTC.

This clonotype was seen ten or more times. This chain uses TRBV12-3 or TRBV12-4 with TRBJ1-4; D possibly corresponds to TRBD1 (5 bases). The V and J ends lost 5 bases and 8 bases respectively, with 18 bases between them. The CDR3 spans 15 residues. The CDR3 spells CASSHRDGTREKLFF. CDR3 DNA: TGTGCCAGCAGTCACCGGGACGGAACTAGGGAAAAACTGTTTTTT.

The V gene is TRBV21-1, the J gene TRBJ2-1; the table calls TRBD1, which could not be checked here. TRBV21-1 is described as a pseudogene. The CDR3 runs to 14 residues. CDR3 nucleotide sequence: TGTGCCAGCAGCAAAGGGGCGGGGTACAATGAGCAGTTCTTC. It translates to CASSKGAGYNEQFF.

This clonotype occurred many times. The J gene is TRBJ1-2, the V gene TRBV20-1; D not certain. This CDR3 is built from 15 residues. Trimming took off 0 bases at V and 3 bases at J, with 14 bases between the two ends. Germline V gene data show CDR1 as DFQATT and CDR2 as SNEGSKA (reference sequence). The CDR3 is CSARDRAGAYYGYTF. CDR3 DNA sequence: TGCAGTGCTAGAGATAGAGCAGGAGCATACTATGGCTACACCTTC.